This paragraph reports one T cell receptor (beta chain). Its specificity is unknown. Researchers ran the PCR with 60 Vbeta and 13 Jbeta primers. Sequenced by immunoSEQ multiplex PCR; TCRdb stores in-frame clones only, minus some. The data contain some 150,000 clones, about 75% of them singletons. The ends were cut back, 0 bases at V and 4 bases at J, with 12 bases in the middle. This CDR3 is 15 amino acids long. From germline, CDR1 is MGHRA and CDR2 YSYEKL. The sample belongs to a study of cytomegalovirus exposure and HLA in healthy donors. General study points: TCR beta chain V- and J-gene trimming was linked, in a later analysis, to a missense variant in DCLRE1C. In a later analysis, compared with equally common non-associated chains, HLA-associated beta chains were more expanded. Segments of the TCR beta V type were, in most cases, productive about 87% or about 30% of the time in an earlier analysis.

The sequenced material came from PBMCs. The chain combines TRBV4-1 with TRBJ2-5, with D perhaps matching TRBD2 (6 bases). The source of this sequence is a man aged 40-50 years in good health and CMV-seronegative. CDR3 sequence reads: CASSQDLLAGETQYF. In DNA form, the CDR3 reads TGCGCCAGCAGCCAAGATCTACTAGCAGGAGAGACCCAGTACTTC.